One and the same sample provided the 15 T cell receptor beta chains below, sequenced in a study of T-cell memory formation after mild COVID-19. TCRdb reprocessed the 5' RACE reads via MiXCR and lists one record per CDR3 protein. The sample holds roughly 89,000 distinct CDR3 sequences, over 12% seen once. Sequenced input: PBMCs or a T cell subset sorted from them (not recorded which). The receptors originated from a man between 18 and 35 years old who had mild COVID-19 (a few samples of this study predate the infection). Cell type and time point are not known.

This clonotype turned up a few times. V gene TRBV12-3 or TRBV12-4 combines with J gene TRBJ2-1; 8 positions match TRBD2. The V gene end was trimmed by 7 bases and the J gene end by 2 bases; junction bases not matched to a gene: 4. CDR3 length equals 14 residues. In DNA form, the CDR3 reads TGTGCCAGCACCTCGGGGGGGGCCTACAATGAGCAGTTCTTC. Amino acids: CASTSGGAYNEQFF.

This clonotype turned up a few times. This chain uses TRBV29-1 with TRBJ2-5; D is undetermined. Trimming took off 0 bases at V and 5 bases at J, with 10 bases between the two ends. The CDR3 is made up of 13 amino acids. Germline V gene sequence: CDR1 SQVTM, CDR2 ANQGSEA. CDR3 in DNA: TGCAGCGTTGAAGATCAAGGTTGGGAGACCCAGTACTTC. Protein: CSVEDQGWETQYF.

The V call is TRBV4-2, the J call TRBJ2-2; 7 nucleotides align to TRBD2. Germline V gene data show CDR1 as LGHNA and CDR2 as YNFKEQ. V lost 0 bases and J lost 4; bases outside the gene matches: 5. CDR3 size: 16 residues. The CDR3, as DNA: TGTGCCAGCAGCCAAGATGGCCCGGGGGGCACCGGGGAGCTGTTTTTT. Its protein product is CASSQDGPGGTGELFF.

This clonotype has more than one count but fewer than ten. CDR3 nucleotide sequence: TGTGCCAGCAGCCCAGGACTGCTGAACACTGAAGCTTTCTTT. Translating it yields CASSPGLLNTEAFF. The V gene is TRBV27, the J gene TRBJ1-1, with unresolved D. The V gene lost 6 bases and the J gene lost 0 bases, with 11 bases spanning the gap. Germline-derived CDR1 and CDR2 are MNHEY and SMNVEV (reference sequence). The CDR3 loop spans 14 amino acids.

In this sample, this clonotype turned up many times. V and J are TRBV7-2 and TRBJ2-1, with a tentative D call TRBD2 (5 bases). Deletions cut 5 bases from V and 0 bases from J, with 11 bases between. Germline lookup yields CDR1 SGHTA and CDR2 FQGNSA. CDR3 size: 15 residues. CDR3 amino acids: CASSPGGSSYNEQFF. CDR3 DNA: TGTGCCAGCAGCCCCGGTGGGAGCTCCTACAATGAGCAGTTCTTC.

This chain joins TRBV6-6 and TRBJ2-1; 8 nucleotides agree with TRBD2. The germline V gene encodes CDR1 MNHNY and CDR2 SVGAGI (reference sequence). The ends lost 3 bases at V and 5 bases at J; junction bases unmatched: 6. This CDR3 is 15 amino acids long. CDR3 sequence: CASSYGLAGNNEQFF. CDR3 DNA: TGTGCCAGCAGTTATGGGCTAGCGGGTAACAATGAGCAGTTCTTC.

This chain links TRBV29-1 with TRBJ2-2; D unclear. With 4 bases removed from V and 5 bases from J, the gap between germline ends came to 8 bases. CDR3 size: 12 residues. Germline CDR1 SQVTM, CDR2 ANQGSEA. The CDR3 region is CSVVSLTGELFF. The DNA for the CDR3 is TGCAGCGTTGTTAGTTTAACCGGGGAGCTGTTTTTT.

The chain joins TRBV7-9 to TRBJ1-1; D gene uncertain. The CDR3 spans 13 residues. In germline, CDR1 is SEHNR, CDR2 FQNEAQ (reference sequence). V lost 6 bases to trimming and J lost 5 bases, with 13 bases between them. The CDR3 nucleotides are TGTGCCAGCAGAGACGGACGGGGTACTGAAGCTTTCTTT. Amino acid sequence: CASRDGRGTEAFF.

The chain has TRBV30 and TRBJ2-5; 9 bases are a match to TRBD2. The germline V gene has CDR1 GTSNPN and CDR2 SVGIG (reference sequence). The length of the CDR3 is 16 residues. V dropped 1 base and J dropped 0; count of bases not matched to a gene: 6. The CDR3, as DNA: TGTGCCTGGAGTGCCCTTGCGGGGGGGTACCAAGAGACCCAGTACTTC. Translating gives CAWSALAGGYQETQYF. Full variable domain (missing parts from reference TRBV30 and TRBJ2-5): SQTIHQWPATLVQPVGSPLSLECTVEGTSNPNLYWYRQAAGRGLQLLFYSVGIGQISSEVPQNLSASRPQDRQFILSSKKLLLSDSGFYLCAWSALAGGYQETQYFGPGTRLLVL.

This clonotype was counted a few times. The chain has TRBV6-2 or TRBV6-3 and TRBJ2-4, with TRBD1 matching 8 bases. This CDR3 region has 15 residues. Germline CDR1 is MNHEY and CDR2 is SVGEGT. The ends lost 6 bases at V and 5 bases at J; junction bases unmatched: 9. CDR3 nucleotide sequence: TGTGCCAGCAGAAGGGGAGACAGGGGTGAAAACATTCAGTACTTC. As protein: CASRRGDRGENIQYF.

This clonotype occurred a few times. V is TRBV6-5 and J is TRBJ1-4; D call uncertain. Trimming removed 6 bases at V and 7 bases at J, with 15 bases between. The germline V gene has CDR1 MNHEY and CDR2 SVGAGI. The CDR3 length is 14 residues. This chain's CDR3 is CASRPGLGGEKLFF. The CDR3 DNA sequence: TGTGCCAGCAGACCGGGCCTAGGAGGTGAAAAACTGTTTTTT.

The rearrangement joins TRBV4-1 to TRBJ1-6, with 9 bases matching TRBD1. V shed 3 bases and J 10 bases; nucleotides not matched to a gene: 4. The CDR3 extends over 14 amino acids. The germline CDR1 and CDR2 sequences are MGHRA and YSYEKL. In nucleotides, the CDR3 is TGCGCCAGCAGCCATCCCGGGACAGGGTCACCCCTCCACTTT. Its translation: CASSHPGTGSPLHF.

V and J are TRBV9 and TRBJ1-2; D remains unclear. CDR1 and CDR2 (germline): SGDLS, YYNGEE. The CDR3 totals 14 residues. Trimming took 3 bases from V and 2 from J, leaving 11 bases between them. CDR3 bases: TGTGCCAGCAGCGCCCGAGCTCCGAACTATGGCTACACCTTC. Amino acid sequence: CASSARAPNYGYTF.

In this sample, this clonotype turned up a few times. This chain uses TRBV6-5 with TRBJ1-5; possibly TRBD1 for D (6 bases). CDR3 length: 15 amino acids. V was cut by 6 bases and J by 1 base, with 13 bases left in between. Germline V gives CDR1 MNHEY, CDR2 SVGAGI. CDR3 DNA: TGTGCCAGCAGCCCGACAGGAGGCAGCAATCAGCCCCAGCATTTT. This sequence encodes CASSPTGGSNQPQHF.

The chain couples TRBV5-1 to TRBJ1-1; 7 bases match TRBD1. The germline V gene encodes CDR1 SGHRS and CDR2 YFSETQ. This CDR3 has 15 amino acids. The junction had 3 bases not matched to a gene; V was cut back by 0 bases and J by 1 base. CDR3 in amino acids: CASSLAWTGNTEAFF. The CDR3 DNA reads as TGCGCCAGCAGCTTGGCATGGACAGGGAACACTGAAGCTTTCTTT.